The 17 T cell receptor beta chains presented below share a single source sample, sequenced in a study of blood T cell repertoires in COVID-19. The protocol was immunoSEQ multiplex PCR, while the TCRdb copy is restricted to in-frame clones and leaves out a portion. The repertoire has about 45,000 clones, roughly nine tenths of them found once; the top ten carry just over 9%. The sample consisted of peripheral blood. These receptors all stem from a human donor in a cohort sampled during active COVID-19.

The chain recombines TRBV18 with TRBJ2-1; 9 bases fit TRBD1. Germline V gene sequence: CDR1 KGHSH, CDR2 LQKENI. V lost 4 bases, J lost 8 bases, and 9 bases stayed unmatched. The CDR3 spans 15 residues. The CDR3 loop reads CASSLRQGGNDEQFF. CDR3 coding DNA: TGTGCCAGCTCACTCCGACAGGGGGGAAACGATGAGCAGTTCTTC.

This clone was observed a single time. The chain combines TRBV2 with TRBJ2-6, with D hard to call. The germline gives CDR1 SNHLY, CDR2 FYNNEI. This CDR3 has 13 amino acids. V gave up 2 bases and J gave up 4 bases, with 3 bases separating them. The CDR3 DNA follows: TGTGCCAGCAGTGAAACAGGGGCCAACGTCCTGACTTTC. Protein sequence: CASSETGANVLTF.

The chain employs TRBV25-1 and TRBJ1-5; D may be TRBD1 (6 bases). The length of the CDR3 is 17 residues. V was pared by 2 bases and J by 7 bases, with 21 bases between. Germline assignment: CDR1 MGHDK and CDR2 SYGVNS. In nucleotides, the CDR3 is TGTGCCAGCAGTGAACCCAACAGGGCCCTTTGGGGGCAGCCCCAGCATTTT. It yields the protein CASSEPNRALWGQPQHF.

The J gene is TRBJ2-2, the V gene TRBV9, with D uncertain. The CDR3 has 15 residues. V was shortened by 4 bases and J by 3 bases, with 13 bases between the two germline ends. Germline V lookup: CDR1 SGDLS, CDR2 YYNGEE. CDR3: CASSSDADYTGELFF. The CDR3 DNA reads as TGTGCCAGCAGCTCAGACGCGGATTACACCGGGGAGCTGTTTTTT.

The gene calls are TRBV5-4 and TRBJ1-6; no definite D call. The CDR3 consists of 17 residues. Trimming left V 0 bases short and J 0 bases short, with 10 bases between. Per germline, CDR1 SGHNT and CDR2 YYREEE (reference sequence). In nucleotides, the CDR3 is TGTGCCAGCAGCTTGGAAAGAATGAGCTCCTATAATTCACCCCTCCACTTT. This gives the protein CASSLERMSSYNSPLHF.

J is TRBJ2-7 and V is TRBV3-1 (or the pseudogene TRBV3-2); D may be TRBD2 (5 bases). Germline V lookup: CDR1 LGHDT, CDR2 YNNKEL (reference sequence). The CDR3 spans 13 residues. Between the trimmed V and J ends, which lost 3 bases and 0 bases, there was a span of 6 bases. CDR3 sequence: CASSHRGSYEQYF. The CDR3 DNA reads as TGTGCCAGCAGCCATCGGGGCTCCTACGAGCAGTACTTC.

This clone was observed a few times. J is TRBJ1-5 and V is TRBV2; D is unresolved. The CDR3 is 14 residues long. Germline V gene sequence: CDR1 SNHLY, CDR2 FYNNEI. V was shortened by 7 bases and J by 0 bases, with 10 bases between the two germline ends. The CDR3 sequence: CASKDSYSNQPQHF. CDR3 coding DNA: TGTGCCAGCAAGGACTCATATAGCAATCAGCCCCAGCATTTT.

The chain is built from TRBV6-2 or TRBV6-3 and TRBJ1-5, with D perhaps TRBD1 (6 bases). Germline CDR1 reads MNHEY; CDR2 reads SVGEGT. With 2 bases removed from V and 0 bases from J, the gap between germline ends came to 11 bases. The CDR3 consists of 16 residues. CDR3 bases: TGTGCCAGCAGTTACGCCGGACAGTATAGCAATCAGCCCCAGCATTTT. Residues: CASSYAGQYSNQPQHF.

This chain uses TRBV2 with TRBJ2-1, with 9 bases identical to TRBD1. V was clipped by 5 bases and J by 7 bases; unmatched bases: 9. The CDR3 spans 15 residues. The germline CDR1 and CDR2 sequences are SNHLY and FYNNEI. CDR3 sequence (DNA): TGTGCCAGCAGTTTTTCCGGGACAGGGCAGAATGAGCAGTTCTTC. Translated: CASSFSGTGQNEQFF.

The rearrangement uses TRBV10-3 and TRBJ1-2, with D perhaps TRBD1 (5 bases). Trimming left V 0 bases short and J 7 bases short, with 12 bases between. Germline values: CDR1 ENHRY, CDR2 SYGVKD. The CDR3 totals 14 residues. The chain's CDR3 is CAISESSGGGGYTF. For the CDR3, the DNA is TGTGCCATCAGTGAGTCTAGCGGGGGTGGTGGCTACACCTTC.

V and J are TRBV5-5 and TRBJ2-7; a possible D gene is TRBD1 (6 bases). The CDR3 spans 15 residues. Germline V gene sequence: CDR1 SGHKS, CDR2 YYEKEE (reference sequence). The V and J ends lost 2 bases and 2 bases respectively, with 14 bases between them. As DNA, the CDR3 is TGTGCCAGCAGCTTAACGGGACAATCAACCTACGAGCAGTACTTC. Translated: CASSLTGQSTYEQYF.

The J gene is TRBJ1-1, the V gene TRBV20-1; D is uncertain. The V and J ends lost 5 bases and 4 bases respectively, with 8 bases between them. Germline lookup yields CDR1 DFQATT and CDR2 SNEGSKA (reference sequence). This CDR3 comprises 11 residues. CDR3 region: CSAPVSTEAFF. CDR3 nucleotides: TGCAGTGCTCCGGTGAGCACTGAAGCTTTCTTT.

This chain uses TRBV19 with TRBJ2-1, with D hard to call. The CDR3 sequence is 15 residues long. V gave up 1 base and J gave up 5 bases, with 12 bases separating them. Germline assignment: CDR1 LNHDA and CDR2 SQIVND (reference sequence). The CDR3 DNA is TGTGCCAGTAGTATAGGCGGCAGAATGGACAATGAGCAGTTCTTC. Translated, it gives CASSIGGRMDNEQFF.

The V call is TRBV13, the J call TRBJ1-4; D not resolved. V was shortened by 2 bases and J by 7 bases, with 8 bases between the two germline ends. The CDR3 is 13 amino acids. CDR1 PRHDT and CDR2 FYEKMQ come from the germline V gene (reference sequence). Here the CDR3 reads CASSLRRGEKLFF. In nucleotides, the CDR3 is TGTGCCAGCAGCTTACGCCGGGGTGAAAAACTGTTTTTT.

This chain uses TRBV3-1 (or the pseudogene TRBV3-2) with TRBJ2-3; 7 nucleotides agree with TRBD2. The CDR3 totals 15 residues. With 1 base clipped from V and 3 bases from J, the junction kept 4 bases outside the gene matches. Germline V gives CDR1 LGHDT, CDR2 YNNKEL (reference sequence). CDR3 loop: CASSQGLANTDTQYF. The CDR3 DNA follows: TGTGCCAGCAGCCAAGGACTAGCCAATACAGATACGCAGTATTTT.

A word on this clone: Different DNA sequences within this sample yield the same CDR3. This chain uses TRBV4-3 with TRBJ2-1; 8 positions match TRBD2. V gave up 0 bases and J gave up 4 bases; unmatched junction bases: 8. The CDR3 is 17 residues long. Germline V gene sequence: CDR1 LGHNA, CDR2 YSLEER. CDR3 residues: CASSQDLSGGLYNEQFF. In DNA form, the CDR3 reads TGCGCCAGCAGCCAAGATTTGAGCGGGGGCCTTTACAATGAGCAGTTCTTC.

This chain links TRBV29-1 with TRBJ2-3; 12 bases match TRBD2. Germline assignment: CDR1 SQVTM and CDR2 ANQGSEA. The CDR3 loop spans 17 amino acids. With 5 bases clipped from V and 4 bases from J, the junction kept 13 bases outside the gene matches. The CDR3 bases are TGCAGCGTTATAATACTAGCGGGGGGCCGGCGGGCAGATACGCAGTATTTT. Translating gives CSVIILAGGRRADTQYF.